This T cell receptor beta chain is drawn from a study of shared clonotypes between healthy human individuals. Background on the study: Aged between 18 and 49, the donors were two women and three men. Regarding the study as a whole: Tissues were not sampled, only blood, and their repertoires likely differ. Limitation of the genetic and exposure-history diversity represented came from the few donors.

The study ran the assay at deep level. TCRdb's table, derived via immunoSEQ multiplex PCR, lists solely in-frame clones and lacks some. The sample has fewer than 350,000 clones, more than 75% seen once; the top ten hold around 15%. Germline CDR1 reads SGHRS; CDR2 reads YFSETQ. The CDR3 is 15 residues long. Between the trimmed V and J ends, which lost 0 bases and 1 base, there was a span of 11 bases. Details on this clone: The antigen remains undetermined. Other DNA sequences in the sample encode the same CDR3.

The chain joins TRBV5-1 to TRBJ2-7, with a possible D match to TRBD1 (5 bases). Sequenced input: memory CD8+ T cells sorted from blood. Indicated subset: CD45RO+ cells pooled with CCR7-negative TemRA cells. This clonotype was sampled from a man in his late teens or twenties in good health. The CDR3 protein is CASSLGQGRSYEQYF. The DNA of the CDR3 is TGCGCCAGCAGCTTGGGGCAGGGCAGATCCTACGAGCAGTACTTC.